Following are 9 T cell receptor beta chains from one sample sequenced in a study of cytomegalovirus exposure and HLA in healthy donors. The PCR was carried out with 60 Vbeta primers and 13 Jbeta primers. Clones were sequenced by immunoSEQ multiplex PCR, and TCRdb holds only the in-frame ones, with some missing. The table lists 90,000 to 140,000 clones, roughly 80% of them singletons. Sequencing input: PBMCs. The receptor set was obtained from a man aged 25-45 years in good health and CMV-seropositive.

Comments on this clone: This specimen includes other DNA sequences encoding the same CDR3. The chain employs TRBV4-3 and TRBJ1-1; no definite D call. The CDR3 extends over 13 amino acids. Looked up from germline, CDR1 is LGHNA and CDR2 is YSLEER. With 0 bases removed from V and 1 base from J, the gap between germline ends came to 3 bases. This CDR3 reads CASSQDRNTEAFF. CDR3 nucleotides: TGCGCCAGCAGCCAAGATAGGAACACTGAAGCTTTCTTT.

This rearrangement joins TRBV11-2 to TRBJ1-2; D perhaps matches TRBD1 (5 bases). The V gene lost 5 bases and the J gene lost 7 bases, with 17 bases spanning the gap. Per the germline V gene, CDR1 is SGHAT and CDR2 is FQNNGV. The CDR3 has 14 amino acids. DNA for the CDR3: TGTGCCAGCAGCCCCCGTGGGGGGAAGAGTGGCTACACCTTC. Residues: CASSPRGGKSGYTF.

This clone was recorded only once. Here the CDR3 DNA reads TGTGCCAGCAGCCCGACAGGGTTGCGCTACGAGCAGTACTTC. Translating gives CASSPTGLRYEQYF. The rearrangement links TRBV6-1 to TRBJ2-5; 7 bases are a match to TRBD1. The J call is in doubt because the DNA end fits TRBJ2-7 better. The germline CDR1 and CDR2 sequences are MNHNS and SASEGT. CDR3 length: 14 amino acids.

This clone occurred a few times. J is TRBJ2-5 and V is TRBV6-1; D may match TRBD1 or TRBD2 (5 bases each). The J call may be incorrect, as the DNA end agrees better with TRBJ2-7. Germline V gene sequence: CDR1 MNHNS, CDR2 SASEGT. This CDR3 contains 14 residues. CDR3 DNA: TGTGCCAGCAGTGAATATGGGGGCTCCTACGAGCAGTACTTC. Its translation is CASSEYGGSYEQYF.

The table lists this clone with a few counts. V and J are TRBV6-5 and TRBJ2-1; D is ambiguous. Trimming removed 2 bases at V and 0 bases at J, with 11 bases between. Looked up from germline, CDR1 is MNHEY and CDR2 is SVGAGI. This CDR3 comprises 16 residues. CDR3 protein: CASSYEARSSYNEQFF. The CDR3 region has the DNA TGTGCCAGCAGTTACGAAGCGCGAAGCTCCTACAATGAGCAGTTCTTC.

The rearrangement links TRBV28 to TRBJ2-1; 7 bases line up with TRBD1. This CDR3 region has 15 residues. Germline trimming cut 7 bases from V and 2 bases from J; bases unmatched to any gene: 8. In germline, CDR1 is MDHEN, CDR2 SYDVKM. In DNA form, the CDR3 reads TGTGCCAGCAATACCCTGGGACAGACCTACAATGAGCAGTTCTTC. Its protein is CASNTLGQTYNEQFF.

Note on this clone: The same CDR3 also results from other DNA sequences found in this sample. The rearrangement uses TRBV5-1 and TRBJ1-5; 7 bases line up with TRBD1. The CDR3 runs to 13 residues. With 4 bases clipped from V and 4 bases from J, the junction kept 2 bases outside the gene matches. Germline CDR1 is SGHRS and CDR2 is YFSETQ. The CDR3 reads CASSLDRNQPQHF. The CDR3, as DNA: TGCGCCAGCAGCCTGGACAGGAATCAGCCCCAGCATTTT.

The chain joins TRBV10-1 to TRBJ2-7, with 8 nucleotides matching TRBD1. CDR1 and CDR2 (germline): WNHNN, SYGVQD (reference sequence). This CDR3 region has 14 residues. The trim removed 2 bases at V and 7 bases at J, leaving 7 bases unmatched. The CDR3 coding sequence is TGCGCCAGCAGTGAGACCCGACAGGGGACAGAGCAGTACTTC. Encoded protein: CASSETRQGTEQYF.

The rearrangement uses TRBV30 and TRBJ1-5; D is unresolved. V was trimmed by 1 base and J by 4 bases, leaving 8 bases between them. This CDR3 spans 13 amino acids. The germline V gene has CDR1 GTSNPN and CDR2 SVGIG (reference sequence). CDR3 sequence (DNA): TGTGCCTGGAGTGCCCGCGGGAATCAGCCCCAGCATTTT. Its protein product is CAWSARGNQPQHF.